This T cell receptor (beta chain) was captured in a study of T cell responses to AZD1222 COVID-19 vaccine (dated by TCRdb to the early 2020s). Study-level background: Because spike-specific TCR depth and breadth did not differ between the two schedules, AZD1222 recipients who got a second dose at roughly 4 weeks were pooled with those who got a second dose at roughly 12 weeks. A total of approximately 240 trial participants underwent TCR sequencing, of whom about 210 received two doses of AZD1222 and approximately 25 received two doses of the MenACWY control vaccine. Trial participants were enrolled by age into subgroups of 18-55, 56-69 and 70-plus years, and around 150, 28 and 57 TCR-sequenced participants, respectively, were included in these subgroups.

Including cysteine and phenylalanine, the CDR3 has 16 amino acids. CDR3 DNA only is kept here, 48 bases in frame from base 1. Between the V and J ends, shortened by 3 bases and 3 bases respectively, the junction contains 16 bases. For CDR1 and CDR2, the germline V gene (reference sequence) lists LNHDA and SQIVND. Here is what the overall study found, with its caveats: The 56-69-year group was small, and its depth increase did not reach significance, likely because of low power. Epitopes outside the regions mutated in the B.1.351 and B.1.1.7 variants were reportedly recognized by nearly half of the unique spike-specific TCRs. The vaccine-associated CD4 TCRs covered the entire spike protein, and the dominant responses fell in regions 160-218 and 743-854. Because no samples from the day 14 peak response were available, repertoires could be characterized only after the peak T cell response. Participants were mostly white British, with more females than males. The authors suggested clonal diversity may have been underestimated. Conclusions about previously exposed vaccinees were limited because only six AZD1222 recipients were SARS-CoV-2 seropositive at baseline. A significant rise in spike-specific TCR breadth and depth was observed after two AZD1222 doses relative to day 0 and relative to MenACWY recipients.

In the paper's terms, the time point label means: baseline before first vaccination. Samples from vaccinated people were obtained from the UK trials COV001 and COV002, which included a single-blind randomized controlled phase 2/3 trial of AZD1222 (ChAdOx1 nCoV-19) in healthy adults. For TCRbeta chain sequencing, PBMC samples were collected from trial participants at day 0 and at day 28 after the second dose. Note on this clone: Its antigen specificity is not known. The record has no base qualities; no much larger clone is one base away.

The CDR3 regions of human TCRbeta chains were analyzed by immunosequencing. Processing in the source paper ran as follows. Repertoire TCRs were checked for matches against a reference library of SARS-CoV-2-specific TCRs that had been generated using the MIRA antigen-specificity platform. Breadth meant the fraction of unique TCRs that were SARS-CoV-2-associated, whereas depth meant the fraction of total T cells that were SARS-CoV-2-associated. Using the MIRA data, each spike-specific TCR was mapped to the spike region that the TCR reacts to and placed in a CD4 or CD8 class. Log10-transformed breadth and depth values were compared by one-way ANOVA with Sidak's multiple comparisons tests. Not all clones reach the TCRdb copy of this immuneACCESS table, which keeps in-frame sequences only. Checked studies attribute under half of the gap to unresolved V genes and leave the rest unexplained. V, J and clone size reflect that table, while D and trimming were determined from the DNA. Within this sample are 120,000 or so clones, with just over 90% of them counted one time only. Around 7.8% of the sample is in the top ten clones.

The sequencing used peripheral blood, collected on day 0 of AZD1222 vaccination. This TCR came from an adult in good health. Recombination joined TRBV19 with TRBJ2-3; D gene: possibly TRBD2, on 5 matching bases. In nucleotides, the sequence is TGTGCCAGTAGTATCGTACGGGGTCAAGGTACAGATACGCAGTATTTT. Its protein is CASSIVRGQGTDTQYF.